The rows below give T cell receptor beta chains drawn from one sample of a study of T cells in tuberculosis. Only in-frame clones appear in the TCRdb table, and some are missing; sequencing was by immunoSEQ multiplex PCR. Among roughly 44,000 clones listed, about 95% were seen once. Sequencing was done on a sample of PBMCs. Every receptor here comes from a donor under 30 with latent tuberculosis or without tuberculosis infection. The CDR3 runs from the conserved cysteine through the conserved F or W. Each record gives: clone size, J gene, V gene, D gene, CDR3 protein, CDR3 DNA. A D gene is named only where the DNA matches it firmly. Clone size, where shown, is once, few, many, or a class for clones that have expanded.

.,TRBJ2-2,TRBV29-1,TRBD2,CSVGTIYTGELFF,TGCAGCGTCGGGACTATCTACACCGGGGAGCTGTTTTTT
.,TRBJ1-5,TRBV7-8,.,CASSLDSRQPQHF,TGTGCCAGCAGCTTAGACAGTAGGCAGCCCCAGCATTTT
.,TRBJ1-6,TRBV30,TRBD1,CAWSRTGDRFLTDSPLHF,TGTGCCTGGAGTAGAACGGGGGACAGGTTCCTTACGGATTCACCCCTCCACTTT
.,TRBJ2-7,TRBV19,TRBD2,CASSPGTSYHEQYF,TGTGCCAGTAGTCCAGGGACTAGCTACCACGAGCAGTACTTC
.,TRBJ1-1,TRBV15,.,CATSRDPPGLTMNTEAFF,TGTGCCACCAGCAGAGATCCCCCCGGACTGACCATGAACACTGAAGCTTTCTTT
.,TRBJ2-2,TRBV30,TRBD2,CAWSPRGGLTGELFF,TGTGCCTGGAGTCCCCGGGGAGGGCTCACCGGGGAGCTGTTTTTT
.,TRBJ2-1,TRBV6-6,TRBD2,CASGGGYNEQFF,TGTGCCAGCGGGGGAGGGTACAATGAGCAGTTCTTC
.,TRBJ1-2,TRBV7-2,TRBD1,CASLEGAYGYTF,TGTGCCAGCTTAGAGGGGGCCTATGGCTACACCTTC
.,TRBJ2-4,TRBV5-1,TRBD1,CASSAVGGTGDIQYF,TGCGCCAGCAGCGCGGTGGGGGGGACAGGGGACATTCAGTACTTC
few,TRBJ2-5,TRBV30,.,CAWRIEGKETQYF,TGTGCCTGGAGGATTGAGGGTAAAGAGACCCAGTACTTC
.,TRBJ2-3,TRBV29-1,.,CSVESLRDVLGTQYF,TGCAGCGTTGAGTCCCTGCGGGACGTCCTTGGTACGCAGTATTTT
.,TRBJ2-7,TRBV19,TRBD2,CASTGVAGLYEQYF,TGTGCCAGTACGGGAGTAGCGGGCCTCTACGAGCAGTACTTC
.,TRBJ1-4,TRBV4-2,.,CASSQRGIIPTNEKLFF,TGTGCCAGCAGCCAACGGGGGATCATCCCAACTAATGAAAAACTGTTTTTT
.,TRBJ2-7,TRBV30,TRBD1,CAWSEPGTGGTYEQYF,TGTGCCTGGAGTGAACCCGGGACAGGGGGGACCTACGAGCAGTACTTC
.,TRBJ2-3,TRBV5-1,.,CASSPHGGVDTQYF,TGCGCCAGCAGCCCCCACGGGGGAGTTGATACGCAGTATTTT
.,TRBJ1-2,TRBV4-2,.,CASSQDGGPDPFGYTF,TGTGCCAGCAGCCAAGATGGGGGCCCCGACCCCTTTGGCTACACCTTC
.,TRBJ1-2,TRBV6-1,.,CASILQGNYGYTF,TGTGCCAGCATCCTACAGGGTAACTATGGCTACACCTTC
once,TRBJ2-6,TRBV5-6,.,CASSLVGVLWNLTF,TGTGCCAGCAGCTTGGTAGGGGTCCTCTGGAACCTGACTTTC
.,TRBJ1-1,TRBV27,TRBD1,CASSIRGMNTEAFF,TGTGCCAGCAGTATCAGGGGGATGAACACTGAAGCTTTCTTT
.,TRBJ1-2,TRBV5-4,TRBD1,CASSSGTDYGYTF,TGTGCCAGCAGCTCCGGGACAGACTATGGCTACACCTTC
.,TRBJ2-7,TRBV7-6,.,CASSLGPISYEQYF,TGTGCCAGCAGCTTAGGGCCGATCTCCTACGAGCAGTACTTC
.,TRBJ2-3,TRBV2,.,CASTRARSTDTQYF,TGTGCCAGCACCAGGGCCCGAAGCACAGATACGCAGTATTTT
.,TRBJ2-3,TRBV10-3,TRBD2,CAISGTSGSAPDTQYF,TGTGCCATCAGTGGGACTAGCGGGAGTGCCCCAGATACGCAGTATTTT
.,TRBJ1-5,TRBV27,.,CASRLEGYSNQPQHF,TGTGCCAGCAGGCTGGAGGGATATAGCAATCAGCCCCAGCATTTT
.,TRBJ2-7,TRBV10-3,TRBD2,CAISNPGLAATYEQYF,TGTGCCATCAGTAACCCAGGGCTAGCGGCCACCTACGAGCAGTACTTC
once,TRBJ2-3,TRBV6-5,.,CASSRNGDTQYF,TGTGCCAGCAGTCGAAACGGGGATACGCAGTATTTT
.,TRBJ1-2,TRBV5-1,.,CASSEDSVYGYTF,TGCGCCAGCAGCGAGGACAGCGTTTATGGCTACACCTTC
.,TRBJ1-6,TRBV9,.,CASSLAEVRSPLHF,TGTGCCAGCAGCTTGGCTGAAGTTCGATCACCCCTCCACTTT
.,TRBJ2-2,TRBV19,TRBD2,CASSTSGRSHGELFF,TGTGCCAGTAGTACTAGCGGGAGGTCCCACGGGGAGCTGTTTTTT
.,TRBJ2-1,TRBV10-3,TRBD2,CAISELAGGVNEQFF,TGTGCCATCAGTGAGTTAGCGGGAGGAGTAAATGAGCAGTTCTTC